A single sample is the source of the 20 T cell receptor beta chains below, sequenced in a study of monozygotic twins with inflammatory bowel disease. Reanalyzing the 5' RACE reads, TCRdb keeps one entry per CDR3 protein, without DNA. The sample features around 380,000 distinct CDR3 sequences, with 2% to 3% in its top ten. The specimen was blood. The receptor set was obtained from a human donor with ulcerative colitis or Crohn's disease, or a healthy co-twin of an affected twin (not recorded which).

The rearrangement links TRBV19 to TRBJ2-4. The CDR3 has 13 residues. The germline gives CDR1 LNHDA, CDR2 SQIVND (reference sequence). The CDR3 loop is CASSHPSGNIQYF.

The rearrangement joins TRBV28 to TRBJ1-1; TCRdb lists TRBD1, though no DNA is available to test this call. The CDR3 is 15 amino acids. Germline V gene lookup returns CDR1 MDHEN and CDR2 SYDVKM. The CDR3 here is CASSLGGGARVEAFF.

The rearrangement joins TRBV12-3 or TRBV12-4 to TRBJ2-1; no DNA is available, so the TRBD1 call from TCRdb remains unchecked. CDR3 size: 16 residues. The CDR3 loop reads CASRSQSGGSYNEQFF.

The chain links TRBV23-1 to TRBJ1-6. Being an ORF, TRBV23-1 has a function that is uncertain. This CDR3 spans 17 amino acids. The CDR3 sequence: CASSTGTYKSYNSPLHF.

The chain links TRBV29-1 to TRBJ1-4; TCRdb calls TRBD1, which cannot be checked without DNA. This CDR3 has 13 residues. CDR1 and CDR2 from the germline V gene are SQVTM and ANQGSEA. CDR3 amino acids: CSVPGTTREKLFF.

The chain couples TRBV11-2 to TRBJ2-4; as DNA is missing, the TRBD2 call by TCRdb cannot be tested. The CDR3 extends over 19 amino acids. Germline CDR1 is SGHAT and CDR2 is FQNNGV. CDR3 residues: CASSLRPLGPTSTKNIQYF. Filled out from reference TRBV11-2 and TRBJ2-4, the complete variable domain reads EAGVAQSPRYKIIEKRQSVAFWCNPISGHATLYWYQQILGQGPKLLIQFQNNGVVDDSQLPKDRFSAERLKGVDSTLKIQPAKLEDSAVYLCASSLRPLGPTSTKNIQYFGAGTRLSVL.

The chain uses TRBV29-1 and TRBJ1-4; there is no DNA to check the TCRdb D call of TRBD1. Germline values: CDR1 SQVTM, CDR2 ANQGSEA. The CDR3 has 17 residues. CDR3: CSAGRATGTRSREKLFF.

This rearrangement joins TRBV4-3 to TRBJ2-2; TCRdb designates TRBD2, a call that cannot be tested without DNA. This CDR3 has 15 amino acids. The germline CDR1 and CDR2 sequences are LGHNA and YSLEER. CDR3 in amino acids: CASSPDGHDPGELFF.

The chain combines TRBV20-1 with TRBJ2-7; the D gene TCRdb calls, TRBD2, cannot be checked with no DNA. The CDR3 contains 13 residues. Germline CDR1 and CDR2: DFQATT and SNEGSKA (reference sequence). CDR3 loop: CSVRLAYSYEQYF.

The genes are TRBV20-1 and TRBJ2-2; the TRBD2 assignment by TCRdb is unverifiable without DNA. Germline assignment: CDR1 DFQATT and CDR2 SNEGSKA (reference sequence). The CDR3 has 14 residues. CDR3 residues: CSALRGANTGELFF.

The chain recombines TRBV18 with TRBJ2-1; lacking DNA, the TRBD2 call made by TCRdb goes unchecked. The CDR3 has 16 amino acids. The germline CDR1 and CDR2 sequences are KGHSH and LQKENI. The CDR3: CASSPISPRSYNEQFF.

The chain combines TRBV5-5 with TRBJ2-5; TCRdb proposes TRBD1, but this gene call is untestable without DNA. This CDR3 contains 14 residues. Germline V CDR1 and CDR2: SGHKS, YYEKEE (reference sequence). The CDR3 sequence is CASSSQGAGETQYF.

CDR3 residues: CASSLAGGAGYNEQFF. The J gene is TRBJ2-1, the V gene TRBV11-2; TCRdb calls TRBD2, which cannot be checked without DNA. This CDR3 region has 16 residues. CDR1 is SGHAT, CDR2 FQNNGV, per germline.

V and J are TRBV10-2 and TRBJ2-1; TCRdb reports TRBD2, a call that lacks DNA to check it against. CDR3 length: 13 amino acids. Germline V CDR1 and CDR2: WSHSY, SAAADI. The CDR3 spells CASGREGYNEQFF.

The chain joins TRBV7-2 to TRBJ1-3. Per germline, CDR1 SGHTA and CDR2 FQGNSA. This CDR3 contains 15 residues. CDR3 residues: CASSPRRGPRNTIYF.

The V call is TRBV11-2, the J call TRBJ2-1. From germline, CDR1 is SGHAT and CDR2 FQNNGV. This CDR3 comprises 14 residues. The CDR3 sequence is CASSLERPTNEQFF.

This chain uses TRBV6-2 or TRBV6-3 with TRBJ1-5. This CDR3 has 14 amino acids. CDR1 is MNHEY, CDR2 SVGEGT, per germline. This CDR3 reads CASSSVVRNQPQHF.

The V and J genes are TRBV9 and TRBJ1-5. The CDR3 runs 13 residues. Germline V CDR1 and CDR2: SGDLS, YYNGEE. Here the CDR3 reads CASSVGAGQPQHF. Full variable domain (rest looked up from reference TRBV9 and TRBJ1-5): DSGVTQTPKHLITATGQRVTLRCSPRSGDLSVYWYQQSLDQGLQFLIQYYNGEERAKGNILERFSAQQFPDLHSELNLSSLELGDSALYFCASSVGAGQPQHFGDGTRLSIL.

The V call is TRBV25-1, the J call TRBJ1-4; TCRdb calls TRBD1, which cannot be checked without DNA. The CDR3 is 16 amino acids. CDR1 and CDR2 (germline): MGHDK, SYGVNS. The CDR3 sequence is CASSSPRGTGGEKLFF.

This chain joins TRBV5-6 and TRBJ1-6. The CDR3 length is 17 residues. The germline gives CDR1 SGHDT, CDR2 YYEEEE. Here the CDR3 reads CASSSRWAANNNSPLHF.